This T cell receptor (beta chain) stems from a study of identical twins. Study findings and constraints: The study based its conclusions on cross-sectional statistical analysis and did not follow the same donors. Models predicted less out-of-frame TCR alpha sharing in monozygotic twins than was found. Invariant MAIT and iNKT cells could partly confound zero-insertion analyses.

This clonotype appeared many times. Its antigen is as yet unknown. CDR3 length equals 14 residues. MiXCR was run by TCRdb on the 5' RACE reads, yielding one entry per CDR3 protein. Among around 1.7 million distinct CDR3 sequences listed, roughly 35% were seen once. This receptor was identified in a newborn girl in good health. Sequences were obtained from cord blood. The V gene is TRBV21-1, the J gene TRBJ1-2; TRBD1, the table's D call, was not compared with the DNA. TRBV21-1 has pseudogene status. The DNA for the CDR3 is TGTGCCAGCAGCGCGCGTCCCTTAAACTATGGCTACACCTTC. Translating gives CASSARPLNYGYTF.